This T cell receptor (beta chain) stems from a study of CD8 T cells in Susac syndrome (dated by TCRdb to about 2019). Regarding the research as a whole: The study used repertoire sequencing to test whether antigen drove CD8+ T cell activation and differentiation in Susac syndrome. What the study reported, not specific to this receptor: The study acknowledged that relatively few individuals were included in the TCR sequencing and HLA analysis.

Peripheral blood CD8+ and CD4+ T cells from healthy donors, Susac syndrome patients and multiple sclerosis patients were profiled by high-throughput TCR beta sequencing. Healthy donors were age- and sex-matched controls. CD8+ TEMRA cells were enriched by FACS, while bulk CD8+ and CD4+ T cells were purified by magnetic negative isolation. Blood was drawn into EDTA tubes, processed within 24 hours, and PBMCs were isolated by density gradient centrifugation. PBMCs intended for TCR sequencing were cryopreserved in liquid nitrogen and were subsequently thawed in a 37 degrees C water bath. The sorted or isolated CD4+, CD8+ and CD8+ TEMRA cells reached a purity of at least 90%. Note on this clonotype: The clone's antigen remains unknown. No much larger clonotype is one base removed from it; base qualities were not supplied.

RNA was extracted using the RNeasy kit, and about 0.45 to 1 microgram was reverse transcribed with random hexamers. TCR beta CDR3 regions were amplified with the immunoSEQ multiplex PCR assay covering 54 Vbeta and 13 Jbeta segments. Bias from PCR amplification was corrected by using a synthetic template baseline for primer optimization and for computational correction. The paper's data handling went like this. Reads were assigned to V, D and J genes according to IMGT and analyzed in immunoSEQ Analyzer, with only productive sequences retained. To calculate clonality, Shannon entropy was normalized by log2 of the number of productive unique sequences and then subtracted from one. Public and private clones were assessed among the 100 most prevalent clones of each patient and control. Clones were defined as Susac-specific if absent from the healthy and MS cohorts, from over a thousand published viral clones and from other ImmuneACCESS disease sequences. TCRdb trimmed public reads at Q25 via fastp, called clones via MiXCR and kept in-frame beta chains. CDR3 protein sequences are deduplicated, and each keeps its most common genes and DNA. These V and J calls rely on TCRdb rather than the paper's analysis. The sample has under 200,000 distinct CDR3 sequences on record, about 91% of them singletons. The top ten clonotypes cover around 0.079% of the sample.

Sequencing input: CD4+ T cells from PBMCs. This receptor was obtained from a human donor in good health.

CDR3 sequence: CASSLTQYTGELFF. Read as DNA, the sequence is TGTGCCAGCAGTTTAACACAGTACACCGGGGAGCTGTTTTTT. Recombination connected TRBV12-3 or TRBV12-4 to TRBJ2-2; there is no confident call for the D gene. V is reduced by 2 bases and J by 3 bases, leaving a spacing of 7 bases between them. Taken from cysteine to phenylalanine, the CDR3 has 14 residues. The retained sequence is limited to the CDR3, 42 bases, with the frame set at the first base.